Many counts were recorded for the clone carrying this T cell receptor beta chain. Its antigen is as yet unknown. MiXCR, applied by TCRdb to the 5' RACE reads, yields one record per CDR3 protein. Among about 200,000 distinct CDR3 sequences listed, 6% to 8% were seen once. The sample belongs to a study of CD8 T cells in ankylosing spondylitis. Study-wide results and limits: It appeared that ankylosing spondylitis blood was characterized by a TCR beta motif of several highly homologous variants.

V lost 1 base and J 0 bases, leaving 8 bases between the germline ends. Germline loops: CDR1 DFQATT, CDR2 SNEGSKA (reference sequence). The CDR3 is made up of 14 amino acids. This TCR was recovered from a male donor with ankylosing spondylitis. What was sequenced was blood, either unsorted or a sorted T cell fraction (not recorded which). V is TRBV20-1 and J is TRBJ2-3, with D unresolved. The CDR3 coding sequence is TGCAGTGCTAGAGGCCCACAGAGCACAGATACGCAGTATTTT. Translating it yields CSARGPQSTDTQYF.